This TCR beta chain was observed in a study of CD8 T cells in Susac syndrome. Included as multiple sclerosis controls were treatment-naive patients who had stable or active relapsing-remitting disease. Random hexamers were used to reverse transcribe the RNA input (roughly 0.5 to 1 ug). Amplification of TCR beta CDR3 by immunoSEQ multiplex PCR spanned 54 Vbeta and 13 Jbeta. TCRdb passed the immunoSEQ multiplex PCR reads through MiXCR, listing each CDR3 protein once. The data show some 300,000 distinct CDR3 sequences, about 88% seen once. Sequencing was performed on CD8+ T cells from PBMCs. The clonotype was recovered from a human donor with multiple sclerosis.

The DNA of the CDR3 is TGTGCCAGCAGCTTAGGTGTGGGCGGGAGTAGGAATGAGCAGTTCTTC. This codes for CASSLGVGGSRNEQFF. This chain uses TRBV7-2 with TRBJ2-1; 7 nucleotides line up with TRBD2. With V trimmed by 1 base and J by 7 bases, 10 bases remained unmatched. Germline V gives CDR1 SGHTA, CDR2 FQGNSA. CDR3 length: 16 residues.